This T cell receptor beta chain emerged from a study of blood T cell repertoires in COVID-19. Across the whole study: Samples of COVID-19 (acute and convalescent) were obtained from the United States, Italy and Spain. In each case, the material was cDNA or gDNA derived from T cells, B-cell-depleted T cells, or PBMCs.

In the original analysis: The authors estimated nucleated cell counts from reference gene primer amplification. TCRdb keeps only in-frame clones here, not all; method: immunoSEQ multiplex PCR. V and J calls and clone size are copied from that table; D and trimming were computed from the DNA. The sample yields roughly 200,000 clones, about 75% seen once. This CDR3 has 16 residues. The germline V gene has CDR1 SGHDN and CDR2 FVKESK. Trimming took 3 bases from V and 4 from J; bases not matched to a gene: 10. The V gene is TRBV14, the J gene TRBJ2-3; 7 nucleotides align to TRBD2. The TCR was taken from a woman between 45 and 60 years old with active or convalescent COVID-19. Material: peripheral blood. CDR3 protein: CASSQGGAGVADTQYF. As DNA, the CDR3 is TGTGCCAGCAGCCAGGGGGGTGCGGGAGTCGCAGATACGCAGTATTTT.